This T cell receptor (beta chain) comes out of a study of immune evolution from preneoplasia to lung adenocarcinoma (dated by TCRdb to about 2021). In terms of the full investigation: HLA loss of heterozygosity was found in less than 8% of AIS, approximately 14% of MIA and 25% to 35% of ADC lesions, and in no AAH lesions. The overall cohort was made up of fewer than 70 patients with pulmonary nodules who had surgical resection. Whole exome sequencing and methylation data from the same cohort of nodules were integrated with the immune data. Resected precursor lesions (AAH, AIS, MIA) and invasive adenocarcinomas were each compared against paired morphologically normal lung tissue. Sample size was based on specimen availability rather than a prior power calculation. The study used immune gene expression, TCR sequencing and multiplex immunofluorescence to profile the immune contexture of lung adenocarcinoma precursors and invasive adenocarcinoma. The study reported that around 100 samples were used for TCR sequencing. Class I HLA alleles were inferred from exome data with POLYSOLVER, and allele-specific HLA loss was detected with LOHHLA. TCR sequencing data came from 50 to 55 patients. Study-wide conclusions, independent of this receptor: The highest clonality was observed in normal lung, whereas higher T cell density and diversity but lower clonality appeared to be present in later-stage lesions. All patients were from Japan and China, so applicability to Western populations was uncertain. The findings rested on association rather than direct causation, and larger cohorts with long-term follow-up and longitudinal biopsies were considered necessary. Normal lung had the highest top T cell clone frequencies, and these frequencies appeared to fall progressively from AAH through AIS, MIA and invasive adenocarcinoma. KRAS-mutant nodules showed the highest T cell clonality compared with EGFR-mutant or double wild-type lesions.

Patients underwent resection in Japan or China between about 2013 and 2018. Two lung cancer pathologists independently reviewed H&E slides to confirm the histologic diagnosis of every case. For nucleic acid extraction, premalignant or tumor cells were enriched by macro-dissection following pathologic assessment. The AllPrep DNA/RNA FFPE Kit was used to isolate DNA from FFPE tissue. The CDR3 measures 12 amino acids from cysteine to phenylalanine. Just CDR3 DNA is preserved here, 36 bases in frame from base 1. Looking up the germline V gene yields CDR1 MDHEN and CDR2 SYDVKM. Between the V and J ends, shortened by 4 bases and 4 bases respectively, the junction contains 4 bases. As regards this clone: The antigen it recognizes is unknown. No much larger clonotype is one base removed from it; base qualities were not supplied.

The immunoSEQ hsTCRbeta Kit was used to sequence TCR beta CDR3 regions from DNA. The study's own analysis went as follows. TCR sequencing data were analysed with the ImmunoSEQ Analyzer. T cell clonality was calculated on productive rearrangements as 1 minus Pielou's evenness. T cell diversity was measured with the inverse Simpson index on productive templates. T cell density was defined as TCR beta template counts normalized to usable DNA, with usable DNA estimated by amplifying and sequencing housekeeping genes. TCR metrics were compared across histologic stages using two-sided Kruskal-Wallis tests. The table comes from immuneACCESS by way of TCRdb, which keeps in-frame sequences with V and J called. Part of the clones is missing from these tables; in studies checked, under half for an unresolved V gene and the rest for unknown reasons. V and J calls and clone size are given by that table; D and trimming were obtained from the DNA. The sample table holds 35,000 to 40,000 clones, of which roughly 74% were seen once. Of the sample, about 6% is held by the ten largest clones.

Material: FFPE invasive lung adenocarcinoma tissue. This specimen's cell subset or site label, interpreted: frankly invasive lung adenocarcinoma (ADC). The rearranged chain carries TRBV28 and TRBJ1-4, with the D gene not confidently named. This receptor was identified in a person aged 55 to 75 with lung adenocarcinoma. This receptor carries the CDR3 CASSSNNEKLFF. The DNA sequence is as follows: TGTGCCAGCAGTTCTAATAATGAAAAACTGTTTTTT.